Detailed here is one T cell receptor (beta chain). CDR3 length: 15 residues. The trim removed 1 base at V and 7 bases at J, leaving 4 bases unmatched. Germline CDR1 SGHAT, CDR2 FQNNGV. This sample was included in a study of blood T cell repertoires in COVID-19. The overall study: COVID-19 samples, acute and convalescent, were from the United States, Italy and Spain. Sample material is recorded as cDNA or gDNA derived from T cells, B-cell-depleted T cells, or PBMCs.

In the original workflow: Amplification with reference gene primers provided the estimates of nucleated cell counts. Libraries were prepared by immunoSEQ multiplex PCR; TCRdb keeps only in-frame clonotypes and omits some of them. Clonal size and the V and J genes are those of that table, whereas D and trimming came from the DNA. Of 200,000 to 300,000 clones listed, approximately 81% were seen once; the top ten hold 4% to 5%. The origin of this receptor is a man in his sixties with acute or convalescent COVID-19. The specimen sequenced was peripheral blood. This rearrangement joins TRBV11-2 to TRBJ1-1; the match to TRBD1 covers 12 bases. CDR3 amino acids: CASSLVGQGAFEAFF. CDR3 nucleotide sequence: TGTGCCAGCAGCTTAGTGGGACAGGGGGCGTTTGAAGCTTTCTTT.